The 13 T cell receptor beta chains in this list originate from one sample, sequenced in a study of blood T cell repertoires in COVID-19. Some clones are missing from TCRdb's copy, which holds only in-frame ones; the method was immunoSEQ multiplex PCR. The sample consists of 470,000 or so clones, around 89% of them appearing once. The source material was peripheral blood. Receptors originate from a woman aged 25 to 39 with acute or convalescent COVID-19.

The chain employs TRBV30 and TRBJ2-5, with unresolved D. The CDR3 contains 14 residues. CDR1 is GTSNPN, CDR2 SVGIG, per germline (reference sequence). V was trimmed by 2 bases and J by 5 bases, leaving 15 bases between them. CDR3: CAWSMYSGGETQYF. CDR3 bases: TGTGCCTGGAGTATGTATTCGGGTGGGGAGACCCAGTACTTC. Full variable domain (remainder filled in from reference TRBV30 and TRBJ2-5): SQTIHQWPATLVQPVGSPLSLECTVEGTSNPNLYWYRQAAGRGLQLLFYSVGIGQISSEVPQNLSASRPQDRQFILSSKKLLLSDSGFYLCAWSMYSGGETQYFGPGTRLLVL.

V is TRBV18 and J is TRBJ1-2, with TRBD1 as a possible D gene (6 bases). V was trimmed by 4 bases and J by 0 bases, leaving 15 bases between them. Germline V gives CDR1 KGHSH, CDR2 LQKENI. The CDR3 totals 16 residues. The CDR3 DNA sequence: TGTGCCAGCTCACTGTACCGGGACACGGCTAACTATGGCTACACCTTC. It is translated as CASSLYRDTANYGYTF.

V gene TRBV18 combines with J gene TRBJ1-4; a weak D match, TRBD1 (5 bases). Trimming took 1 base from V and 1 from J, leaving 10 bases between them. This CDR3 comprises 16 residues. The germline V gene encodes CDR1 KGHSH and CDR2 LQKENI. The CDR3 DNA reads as TGTGCCAGCTCACCACGCGGGGCGGGAACTAATGAAAAACTGTTTTTT. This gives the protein CASSPRGAGTNEKLFF.

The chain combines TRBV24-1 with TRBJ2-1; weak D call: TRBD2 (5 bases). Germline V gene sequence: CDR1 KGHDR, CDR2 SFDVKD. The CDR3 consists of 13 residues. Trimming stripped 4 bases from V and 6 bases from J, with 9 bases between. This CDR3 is CATSERTVNEQFF. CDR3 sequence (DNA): TGTGCCACCAGTGAAAGGACTGTCAATGAGCAGTTCTTC.

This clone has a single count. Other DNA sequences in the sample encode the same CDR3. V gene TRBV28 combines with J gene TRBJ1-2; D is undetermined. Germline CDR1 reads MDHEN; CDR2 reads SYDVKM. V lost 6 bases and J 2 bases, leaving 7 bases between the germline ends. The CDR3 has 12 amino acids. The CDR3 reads CASRRGNYGYTF. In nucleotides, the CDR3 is TGTGCCAGCAGAAGAGGGAACTATGGCTACACCTTC.

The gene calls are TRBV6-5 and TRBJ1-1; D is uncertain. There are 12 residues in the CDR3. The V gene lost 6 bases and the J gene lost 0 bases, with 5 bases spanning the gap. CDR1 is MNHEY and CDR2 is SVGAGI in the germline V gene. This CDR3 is CASSRVNTEAFF. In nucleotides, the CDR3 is TGTGCCAGCAGCCGTGTGAACACTGAAGCTTTCTTT.

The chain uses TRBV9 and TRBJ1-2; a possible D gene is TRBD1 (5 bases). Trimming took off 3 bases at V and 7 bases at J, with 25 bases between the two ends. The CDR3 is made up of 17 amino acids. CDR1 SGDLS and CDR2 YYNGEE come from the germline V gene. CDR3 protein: CASSARGRDGGDAGYTF. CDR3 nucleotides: TGTGCCAGCAGCGCCCGTGGGCGGGATGGAGGGGACGCTGGCTACACCTTC.

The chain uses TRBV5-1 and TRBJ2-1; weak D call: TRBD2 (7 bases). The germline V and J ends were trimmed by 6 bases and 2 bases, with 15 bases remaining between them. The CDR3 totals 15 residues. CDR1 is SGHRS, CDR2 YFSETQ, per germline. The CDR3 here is CASTLGGTTYNEQFF. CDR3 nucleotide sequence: TGCGCCAGCACCCTCGGGGGGACAACCTACAATGAGCAGTTCTTC.

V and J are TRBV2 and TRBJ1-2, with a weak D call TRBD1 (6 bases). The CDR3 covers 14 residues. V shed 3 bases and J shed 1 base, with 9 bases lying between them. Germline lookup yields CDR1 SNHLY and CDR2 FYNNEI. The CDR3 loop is CASSDRGVNYGYTF. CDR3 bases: TGTGCCAGCAGTGACAGGGGCGTTAACTATGGCTACACCTTC.

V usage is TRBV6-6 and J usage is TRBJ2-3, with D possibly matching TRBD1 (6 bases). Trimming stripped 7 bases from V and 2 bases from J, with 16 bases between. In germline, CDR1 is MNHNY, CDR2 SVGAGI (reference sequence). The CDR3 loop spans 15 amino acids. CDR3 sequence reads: CASNLRDTYTDTQYF. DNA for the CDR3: TGTGCCAGCAACCTACGGGACACCTACACAGATACGCAGTATTTT.

In DNA, the CDR3 is TGTGCCAGCAGCTCAAGGACACTTAGGGACACTGAAGCTTTCTTT. Its translation: CASSSRTLRDTEAFF. The rearrangement joins TRBV3-1 (or the pseudogene TRBV3-2) to TRBJ1-1; D perhaps matches TRBD1 (5 bases). The CDR3 sequence is 15 residues long. The V and J ends lost 5 bases and 3 bases respectively, with 16 bases between them. Germline V gene lookup returns CDR1 LGHDT and CDR2 YNNKEL (reference sequence).

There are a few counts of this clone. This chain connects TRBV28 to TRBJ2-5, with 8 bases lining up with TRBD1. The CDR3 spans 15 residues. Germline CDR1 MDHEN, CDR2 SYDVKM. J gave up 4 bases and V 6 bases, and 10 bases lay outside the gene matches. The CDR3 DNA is TGTGCCAGCAGCCCAAGTGGACAGGGTGGAGAGACCCAGTACTTC. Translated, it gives CASSPSGQGGETQYF. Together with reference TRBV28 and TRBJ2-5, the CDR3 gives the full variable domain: DVKVTQSSRYLVKRTGEKVFLECVQDMDHENMFWYRQDPGLGLRLIYFSYDVKMKEKGDIPEGYSVSREKKERFSLILESASTNQTSMYLCASSPSGQGGETQYFGPGTRLLVL.

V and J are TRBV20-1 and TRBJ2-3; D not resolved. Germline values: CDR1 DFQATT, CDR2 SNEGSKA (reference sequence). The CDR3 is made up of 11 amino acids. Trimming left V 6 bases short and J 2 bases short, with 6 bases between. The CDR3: CSATTTDTQYF. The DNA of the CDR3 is TGCAGTGCAACTACCACAGATACGCAGTATTTT.